Shown below are 16 T cell receptor beta chains from a single sample sequenced in a study of beta chain features in type 1 diabetes (dated by TCRdb to 2017 to 2018). No cognate antigen is known for these TCRs. The library was made by the immunoSEQ multiplex PCR assay. The entire isolated RNA was reverse transcribed using the High Capacity cDNA Reverse Transcription Kit, and thus expressed TCRB transcripts were sequenced. TCRdb took over this immuneACCESS table, retaining in-frame rearrangements with V and J assigned. Such tables are incomplete; in checked studies, under half of the missing clones stem from an unresolved V gene, and the remainder is unexplained. This sample has 550,000 to 850,000 clones in its table, and about an eighth of those were observed once. Together, the top ten hold less than 0.025% of the sample. Study-level results and caveats: Type 1 diabetes patients showed a moderate but significant shortening of TCRB CDR3 length in all four CD4+ subsets.

Sequences were obtained from naive CD4+ T cells from blood. The cell subset or site label, as the study defines it: true naive CD4+ T cells. All receptors come from a young man with type 1 diabetes.

The rearrangement joins TRBV19 to TRBJ1-2; weak D call: TRBD1 (5 bases). The CDR3 is made up of 12 amino acids. Germline loops: CDR1 LNHDA, CDR2 SQIVND (reference sequence). V was clipped by 3 bases and J by 8 bases, with 10 bases between them. In DNA, the CDR3 is TGTGCCAGTAGTATGAGGGACCAAGGCTACACCTTC. This sequence encodes CASSMRDQGYTF. The full variable domain, completed using reference TRBV19 and TRBJ1-2, is DGGITQSPKYLFRKEGQNVTLSCEQNLNHDAMYWYRQDPGQGLRLIYYSQIVNDFQKGDIAEGYSVSREKKESFPLTVTSAQKNPTAFYLCASSMRDQGYTFGSGTRLTVV.

The chain carries TRBV7-2 and TRBJ2-3; the D gene is possibly TRBD2 (5 bases). The CDR3 sequence is 12 residues long. Germline values: CDR1 SGHTA, CDR2 FQGNSA. V was clipped by 5 bases and J by 7 bases, with 10 bases between them. The CDR3: CASSTDWNTQYF. For the CDR3, the DNA is TGTGCCAGCAGCACGGACTGGAATACGCAGTATTTT. Together with reference TRBV7-2 and TRBJ2-3, the CDR3 gives the full variable domain: GAGVSQSPSNKVTEKGKDVELRCDPISGHTALYWYRQSLGQGLEFLIYFQGNSAPDKSGLPSDRFSAERTGGSVSTLTIQRTQQEDSAVYLCASSTDWNTQYFGPGTRLTVL.

The sample holds a few counts of this clone. This rearrangement joins TRBV5-1 to TRBJ2-1; TRBD2 matches at 8 bases. There are 14 residues in the CDR3. Trimming at V came to 4 bases and at J to 6 bases, leaving 6 bases not matched to a gene. Germline lookup yields CDR1 SGHRS and CDR2 YFSETQ. The CDR3 sequence is CASSMTSAANEQFF. CDR3 bases: TGCGCCAGCAGCATGACTAGCGCTGCCAATGAGCAGTTCTTC.

This clone has only a few counts. J is TRBJ1-3 and V is TRBV2; D is unresolved. This CDR3 region has 16 residues. The V and J ends lost 5 bases and 4 bases respectively, with 18 bases between them. Germline V gene lookup returns CDR1 SNHLY and CDR2 FYNNEI. CDR3 residues: CASSYRRFASGNTIYF. Here the CDR3 DNA reads TGTGCCAGCAGTTACCGTCGGTTTGCATCCGGAAACACCATATATTTT.

About this clone: The sample carries other DNA sequences with the same CDR3. The genes are TRBV13 and TRBJ1-5; 7 bases map to TRBD1. V shed 0 bases and J 7 bases; nucleotides not matched to a gene: 3. Germline V gives CDR1 PRHDT, CDR2 FYEKMQ (reference sequence). This CDR3 is 14 amino acids long. Written as DNA, the CDR3 is TGTGCCAGCAGCTTAGGGCAGGGGGGGCAGCCCCAGCATTTT. It translates to CASSLGQGGQPQHF.

The rearrangement joins TRBV18 to TRBJ1-1, with TRBD1 as a possible D gene (5 bases). Looked up from germline, CDR1 is KGHSH and CDR2 is LQKENI. The V gene lost 6 bases and the J gene lost 1 base, with 12 bases spanning the gap. The CDR3 is 14 amino acids. The CDR3 sequence: CASSQLTGNTEAFF. The CDR3 region has the DNA TGTGCCAGCTCGCAGCTTACAGGGAACACTGAAGCTTTCTTT.

This rearrangement joins TRBV20-1 to TRBJ2-1; D unresolved. Germline values: CDR1 DFQATT, CDR2 SNEGSKA (reference sequence). Trimming left V 8 bases short and J 5 bases short, with 7 bases between. The CDR3 has 10 amino acids. The CDR3 spells CSSTDNEQFF. The CDR3 DNA reads as TGCAGTTCTACGGACAATGAGCAGTTCTTC.

The sample holds a few counts of this clone. The CDR3 spells CASSYQNTEAFF. CDR3 DNA sequence: TGTGCCAGCAGTTATCAGAACACTGAAGCTTTCTTT. The genes are TRBV25-1 and TRBJ1-1; D not certain. The V gene's germline CDR1 is MGHDK and CDR2 SYGVNS. The CDR3 is 12 amino acids. Trimming cost V 5 bases and J 1 base, with 5 bases left between them. The whole variable domain, filled in from reference TRBV25-1 and TRBJ1-1, reads EADIYQTPRYLVIGTGKKITLECSQTMGHDKMYWYQQDPGMELHLIHYSYGVNSTEKGDLSSESTVSRIRTEHFPLTLESARPSHTSQYLCASSYQNTEAFFGQGTRLTVV.

This clone was found a few times. This chain links TRBV7-7 with TRBJ1-3, with a possible D match to TRBD1 (5 bases). The germline V gene has CDR1 SSHAT and CDR2 FNYEAQ (reference sequence). This CDR3 is 16 amino acids long. CDR3 coding DNA: TGTGCTAGCGTCCCCGGGACGGCTAGCTCTGGAAACACCATATATTTT. Protein product: CASVPGTASSGNTIYF.

V usage is TRBV7-9 and J usage is TRBJ2-7, with a tentative D call TRBD1 (6 bases). This CDR3 comprises 14 residues. With 5 bases removed from V and 1 base from J, the gap between germline ends came to 12 bases. Germline V CDR1 and CDR2: SEHNR, FQNEAQ (reference sequence). Written as DNA, the CDR3 is TGTGCCAGCAGCCACCTGGACAGTTCCTACGAGCAGTACTTC. This translates into CASSHLDSSYEQYF.

This clone was detected only a few times. The chain combines TRBV23-1 with TRBJ2-7, with no clear D. TRBV23-1 is sorted into the ORF group, with uncertain function. CDR3 length: 13 residues. V lost 2 bases to trimming and J lost 3 bases, with 8 bases between them. As DNA, the CDR3 is TGCGCCAGCAGTCAACCCGTGGTCTACGAGCAGTACTTC. Translation gives CASSQPVVYEQYF.

V gene TRBV28 combines with J gene TRBJ2-5; TRBD1 might be the D (6 bases). Germline V lookup: CDR1 MDHEN, CDR2 SYDVKM. V was cut by 2 bases and J by 4 bases, with 8 bases left in between. The CDR3 is made up of 13 amino acids. CDR3 protein: CASSLQGRETQYF. The CDR3 region has the DNA TGTGCCAGCAGTTTACAGGGGAGAGAGACCCAGTACTTC.

This clone was seen only a few times. The chain recombines TRBV14 with TRBJ2-5; no reliable D call. This CDR3 spans 16 amino acids. CDR1 SGHDN and CDR2 FVKESK come from the germline V gene. V shed 0 bases and J shed 6 bases, with 17 bases lying between them. The CDR3 region is CASSQDRANPRQTQYF. CDR3 coding DNA: TGTGCCAGCAGCCAAGATCGGGCAAACCCCCGTCAGACCCAGTACTTC.

This clone turned up a few times. This chain joins TRBV5-4 and TRBJ2-6; D unresolved. Germline values: CDR1 SGHNT, CDR2 YYREEE (reference sequence). CDR3 length: 16 residues. The V end was cut by 0 bases, the J end by 0 bases, with 7 bases between. The CDR3 nucleotides read TGTGCCAGCAGCTTGGGGATCATCTCTGGGGCCAACGTCCTGACTTTC. This encodes CASSLGIISGANVLTF.

This clone was detected only a few times. The chain couples TRBV2 to TRBJ2-2; 7 nucleotides line up with TRBD2. The CDR3 sequence is 14 residues long. Germline V CDR1 and CDR2: SNHLY, FYNNEI. V was pared by 7 bases and J by 9 bases, with 11 bases of the junction left unmatched. The DNA for the CDR3 is TGTGCCAGCAAACCGGGACTAATGGGAAGGGAGCTGTTTTTT. Its translation is CASKPGLMGRELFF.

The rearrangement uses TRBV10-3 and TRBJ2-7, with D possibly called TRBD1 or TRBD2 (5 bases each). Per the germline V gene, CDR1 is ENHRY and CDR2 is SYGVKD. V lost 2 bases and J 0 bases, leaving 8 bases between the germline ends. The CDR3 loop spans 14 amino acids. DNA of the CDR3: TGTGCCATCAGTGAGGGGGGTAGCTCCTACGAGCAGTACTTC. Translation gives CAISEGGSSYEQYF.